Listed below are T cell receptor beta chains from one sample, sequenced in a study of T cells in Graves' hyperthyroidism and ophthalmopathy. MiXCR, applied by TCRdb to the multiplex PCR reads, yields one record per CDR3 protein. The sample gives about 160,000 distinct CDR3 sequences, 9.4% of which show up once; less than 25% is in the top ten. Input material: blood. The source is a woman younger than 35 with Graves' hyperthyroidism that later progressed to Graves' ophthalmopathy. Each CDR3 is given without its conserved first and last residue.

CDR3,length,V,J
ASSYERGLNTEAF,13,TRBV6-5,TRBJ1-1
SAFSGAYNEQF,11,TRBV29-1,TRBJ2-1
ASREAHEQY,9,TRBV19,TRBJ2-7
ASSLQGLYNEQF,12,TRBV27,TRBJ2-1
ASSQVGQGGQETQY,14,TRBV4-2,TRBJ2-5
AWGHRAGNTEAF,12,TRBV30,TRBJ1-1
ASSNDRVNTEAF,12,TRBV28,TRBJ1-1
ASSQDHFSRGSEDEQF,16,TRBV4-2,TRBJ2-1
SAEPGLQETQY,11,TRBV20-1,TRBJ2-5
ASSQAQGSNTEAF,13,TRBV4-2,TRBJ1-1
ASSLQGSGPFGEKLF,15,TRBV3-1,TRBJ1-4
SADFASGTGVEQY,13,TRBV20-1,TRBJ2-7
SAHLSGVLGEQY,12,TRBV20-1,TRBJ2-7
ASSQVQAGGQETQY,14,TRBV4-2,TRBJ2-5
ASSLASMNEQF,11,TRBV11-2,TRBJ2-1
ASHLRQGTGELF,12,TRBV19,TRBJ2-2
ASRVSYPNTEAF,12,TRBV6-1,TRBJ1-1
ASSLEAGTNYGYT,13,TRBV11-2,TRBJ1-2
SAREGGPKNIQY,12,TRBV20-1,TRBJ2-4
ASSIALSSRGFINQPQH,17,TRBV19,TRBJ1-5
ASSFEVNTGELF,12,TRBV27,TRBJ2-2
SAPSGQLLRPEAF,13,TRBV20-1,TRBJ1-1
ASSQGVTGANVLT,13,TRBV28,TRBJ2-6
AWSPRGGGNIQY,12,TRBV30,TRBJ2-4
ASSQGTANQETQY,13,TRBV4-1,TRBJ2-5
ATSDQPGEVYNEQF,14,TRBV24-1,TRBJ2-1
ASSAGDSNQPQH,12,TRBV25-1,TRBJ1-5
ASSENRDQPQH,11,TRBV5-1,TRBJ1-5
ASSVGGRPAF,10,TRBV9,TRBJ1-1
ASSSSGKSYEQY,12,TRBV13,TRBJ2-7
ASSTTDNEQF,10,TRBV5-6,TRBJ2-1
SARRALGETQY,11,TRBV20-1,TRBJ2-5
ASSRDSSYEQY,11,TRBV7-8,TRBJ2-7
STYSGSSYEQY,11,TRBV29-1,TRBJ2-7
ASSPGTGLDTEAF,13,TRBV18,TRBJ1-1
ASSPGSRWGEQY,12,TRBV11-2,TRBJ2-7
ASRLLASTAGWGYGYT,16,TRBV6-1,TRBJ1-2
ASSYELAGGQREQF,14,TRBV6-2/TRBV6-3,TRBJ2-1
ASSEGGSNQPQH,12,TRBV25-1,TRBJ1-5
SASVYRGARTEAF,13,TRBV20-1,TRBJ1-1
ASSLGTGNEKLF,12,TRBV5-6,TRBJ1-4
ASSLGRGSGYT,11,TRBV11-2,TRBJ1-2
ASSLGPQENYGYT,13,TRBV5-6,TRBJ1-2
SASYRTGKTQY,11,TRBV20-1,TRBJ2-5
ASSQDPADPVVSPLVNYGYT,20,TRBV14,TRBJ1-2
ASSLSGQGGDTQY,13,TRBV7-2,TRBJ2-3
SVGFENGYNYGYT,13,TRBV29-1,TRBJ1-2
ASSQDWRFSYEQY,13,TRBV14,TRBJ2-7
ASSPRTSWDTQY,12,TRBV9,TRBJ2-3
ASREDRATNEKLF,13,TRBV5-1,TRBJ1-4
SAIPSGQGSYEQY,13,TRBV20-1,TRBJ2-7
ASSFISTGGAQLGF,14,TRBV11-2,TRBJ2-1
SVPGPENVLT,10,TRBV29-1,TRBJ2-6
ASSRQDGGYT,10,TRBV6-1,TRBJ1-2
ASSRVTGRVTEAF,13,TRBV4-1,TRBJ1-1
ASSYYGGTSNGYT,13,TRBV6-5,TRBJ1-2
ASSGDSLSTEAF,12,TRBV9,TRBJ1-1
SARDEDRTGLLH,12,TRBV20-1,TRBJ1-5
ASSSTGVDTEAF,12,TRBV11-2,TRBJ1-1